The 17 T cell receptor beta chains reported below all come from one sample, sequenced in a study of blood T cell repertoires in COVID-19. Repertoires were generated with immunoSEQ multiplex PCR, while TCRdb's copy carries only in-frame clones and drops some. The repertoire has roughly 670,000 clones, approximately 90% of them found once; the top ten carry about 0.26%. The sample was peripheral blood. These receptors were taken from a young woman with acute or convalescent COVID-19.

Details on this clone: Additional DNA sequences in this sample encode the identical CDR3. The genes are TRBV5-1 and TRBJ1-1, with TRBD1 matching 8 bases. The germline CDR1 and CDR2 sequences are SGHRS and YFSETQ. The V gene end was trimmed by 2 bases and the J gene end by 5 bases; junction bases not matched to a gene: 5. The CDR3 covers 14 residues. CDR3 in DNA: TGCGCCAGCAGCTTTCAGGGGGCTGGGACTGAAGCTTTCTTT. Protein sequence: CASSFQGAGTEAFF. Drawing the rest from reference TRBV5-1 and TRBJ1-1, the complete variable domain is KAGVTQTPRYLIKTRGQQVTLSCSPISGHRSVSWYQQTPGQGLQFLFEYFSETQRNKGNFPGRFSGRQFSNSRSEMNVSTLELGDSALYLCASSFQGAGTEAFFGQGTRLTVV.

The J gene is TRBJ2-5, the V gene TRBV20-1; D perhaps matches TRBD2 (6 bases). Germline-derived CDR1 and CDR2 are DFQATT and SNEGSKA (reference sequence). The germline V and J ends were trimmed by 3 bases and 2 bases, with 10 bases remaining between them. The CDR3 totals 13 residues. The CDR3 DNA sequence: TGCAGTGCTAGTTATGGGGGGCAAGAGACCCAGTACTTC. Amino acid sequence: CSASYGGQETQYF.

CDR3 sequence (DNA): TGTGCCACCAGTGACCCAGGGAGGCCCGGGGGGGCCCAGCATTTT. It codes for CATSDPGRPGGAQHF. The chain uses TRBV24-1 and TRBJ1-5, with TRBD1 as a possible D gene (5 bases). Germline loops: CDR1 KGHDR, CDR2 SFDVKD. V was trimmed by 4 bases and J by 11 bases, leaving 20 bases between them. The CDR3 length is 15 residues.

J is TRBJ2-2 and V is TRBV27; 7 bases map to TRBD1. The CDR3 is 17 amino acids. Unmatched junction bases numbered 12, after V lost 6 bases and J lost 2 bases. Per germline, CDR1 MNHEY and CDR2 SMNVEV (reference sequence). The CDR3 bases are TGTGCCAGCAGGCCGACAGGGACCTACCTTAACACCGGGGAGCTGTTTTTT. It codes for CASRPTGTYLNTGELFF.

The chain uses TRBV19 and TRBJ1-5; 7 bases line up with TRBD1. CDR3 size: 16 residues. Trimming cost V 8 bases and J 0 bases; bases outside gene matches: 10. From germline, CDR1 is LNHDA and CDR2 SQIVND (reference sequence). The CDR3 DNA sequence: TGTGCCAGTCGCGCCCGAGGACAGGATAGCAATCAGCCCCAGCATTTT. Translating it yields CASRARGQDSNQPQHF. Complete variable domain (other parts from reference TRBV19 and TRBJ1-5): DGGITQSPKYLFRKEGQNVTLSCEQNLNHDAMYWYRQDPGQGLRLIYYSQIVNDFQKGDIAEGYSVSREKKESFPLTVTSAQKNPTAFYLCASRARGQDSNQPQHFGDGTRLSIL.

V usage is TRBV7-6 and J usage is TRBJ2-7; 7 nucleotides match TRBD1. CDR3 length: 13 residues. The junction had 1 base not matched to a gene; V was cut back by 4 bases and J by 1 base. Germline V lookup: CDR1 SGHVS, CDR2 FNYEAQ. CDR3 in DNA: TGTGCCAGCAGCTCGACAGGGTCCTACGAGCAGTACTTC. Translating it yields CASSSTGSYEQYF.

CDR3 sequence (DNA): TGTGCCAGCAGCCTACCGACAGGGAAGAGATATGGCTACACCTTC. This encodes CASSLPTGKRYGYTF. The rearrangement joins TRBV7-9 to TRBJ1-2, with 7 positions matching TRBD1. The J segment lost 5 bases and the V segment lost 5 bases, leaving 11 bases of the junction unmatched. The CDR3 is 15 residues long. Germline V gene lookup returns CDR1 SEHNR and CDR2 FQNEAQ (reference sequence). The variable domain in full, with the rest retrieved from reference TRBV7-9 and TRBJ1-2, is DTGVSQNPRHKITKRGQNVTFRCDPISEHNRLYWYRQTLGQGPEFLTYFQNEAQLEKSRLLSDRFSAERPKGSFSTLEIQRTEQGDSAMYLCASSLPTGKRYGYTFGSGTRLTVV.

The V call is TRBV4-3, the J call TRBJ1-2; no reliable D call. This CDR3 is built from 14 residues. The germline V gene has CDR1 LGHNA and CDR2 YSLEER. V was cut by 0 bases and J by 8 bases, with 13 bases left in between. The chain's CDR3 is CASSQDERTGGYTF. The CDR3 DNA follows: TGCGCCAGCAGCCAAGACGAGCGGACGGGAGGCTACACCTTC.

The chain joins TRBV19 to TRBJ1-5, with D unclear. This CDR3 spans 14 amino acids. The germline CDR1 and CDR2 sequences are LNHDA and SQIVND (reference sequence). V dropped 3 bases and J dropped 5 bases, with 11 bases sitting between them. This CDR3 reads CASSIINQYQPQHF. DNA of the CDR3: TGTGCCAGTAGTATTATAAACCAGTATCAGCCCCAGCATTTT.

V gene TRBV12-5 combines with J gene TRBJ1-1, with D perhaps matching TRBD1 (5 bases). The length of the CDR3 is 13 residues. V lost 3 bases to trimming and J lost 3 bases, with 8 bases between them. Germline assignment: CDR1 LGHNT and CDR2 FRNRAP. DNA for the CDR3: TGTGCTAGTGGTTTATGGGGGGACACTGAAGCTTTCTTT. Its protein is CASGLWGDTEAFF.

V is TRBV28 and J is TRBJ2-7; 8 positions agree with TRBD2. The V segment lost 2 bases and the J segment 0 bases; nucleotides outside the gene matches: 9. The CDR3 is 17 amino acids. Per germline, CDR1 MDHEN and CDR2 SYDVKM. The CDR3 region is CASSLEGPGLVSYEQYF. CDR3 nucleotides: TGTGCCAGCAGTTTAGAGGGACCGGGACTAGTCTCCTACGAGCAGTACTTC. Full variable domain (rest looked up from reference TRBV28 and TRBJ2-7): DVKVTQSSRYLVKRTGEKVFLECVQDMDHENMFWYRQDPGLGLRLIYFSYDVKMKEKGDIPEGYSVSREKKERFSLILESASTNQTSMYLCASSLEGPGLVSYEQYFGPGTRLTVT.

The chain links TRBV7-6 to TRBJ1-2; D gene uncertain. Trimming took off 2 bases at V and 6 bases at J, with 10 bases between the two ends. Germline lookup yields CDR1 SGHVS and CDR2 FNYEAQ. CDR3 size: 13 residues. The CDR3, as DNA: TGTGCCAGCAGCTTACGGCCTCAGGATGGCTACACCTTC. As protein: CASSLRPQDGYTF. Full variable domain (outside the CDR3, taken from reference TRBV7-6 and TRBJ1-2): GAGVSQSPRYKVTKRGQDVALRCDPISGHVSLYWYRQALGQGPEFLTYFNYEAQQDKSGLPNDRFSAERPEGSISTLTIQRTEQRDSAMYRCASSLRPQDGYTFGSGTRLTVV.

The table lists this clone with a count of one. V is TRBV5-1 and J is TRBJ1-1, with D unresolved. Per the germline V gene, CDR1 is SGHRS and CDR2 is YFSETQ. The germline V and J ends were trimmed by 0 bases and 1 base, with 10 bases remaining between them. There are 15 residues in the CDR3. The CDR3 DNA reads TGCGCCAGCAGCTTGGCATCTGCGTCGAACACTGAAGCTTTCTTT. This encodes CASSLASASNTEAFF. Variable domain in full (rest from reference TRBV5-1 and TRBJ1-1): KAGVTQTPRYLIKTRGQQVTLSCSPISGHRSVSWYQQTPGQGLQFLFEYFSETQRNKGNFPGRFSGRQFSNSRSEMNVSTLELGDSALYLCASSLASASNTEAFFGQGTRLTVV.

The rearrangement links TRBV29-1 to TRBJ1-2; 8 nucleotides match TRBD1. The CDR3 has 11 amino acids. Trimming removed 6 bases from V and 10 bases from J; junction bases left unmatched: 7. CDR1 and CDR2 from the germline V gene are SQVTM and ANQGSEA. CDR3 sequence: CSVPGTGHYTF. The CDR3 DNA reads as TGCAGCGTACCAGGGACAGGACACTACACCTTC.

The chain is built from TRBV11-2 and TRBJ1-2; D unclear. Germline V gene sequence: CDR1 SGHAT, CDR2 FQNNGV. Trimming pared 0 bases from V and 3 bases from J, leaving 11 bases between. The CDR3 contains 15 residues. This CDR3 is CASSLDHRGHYGYTF. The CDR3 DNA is TGTGCCAGCAGCTTAGATCATCGGGGTCACTATGGCTACACCTTC.

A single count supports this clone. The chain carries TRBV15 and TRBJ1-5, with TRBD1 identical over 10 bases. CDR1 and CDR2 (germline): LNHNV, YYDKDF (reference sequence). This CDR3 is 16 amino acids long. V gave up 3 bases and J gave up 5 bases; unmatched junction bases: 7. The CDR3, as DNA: TGTGCCACCAGCAGGTTGACAGGGGGCGACGATCAGCCCCAGCATTTT. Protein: CATSRLTGGDDQPQHF.

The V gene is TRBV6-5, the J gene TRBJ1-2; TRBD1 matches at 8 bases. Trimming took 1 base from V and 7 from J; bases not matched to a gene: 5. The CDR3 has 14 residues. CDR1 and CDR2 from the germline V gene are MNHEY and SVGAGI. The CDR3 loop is CASSYLSGQGGYTF. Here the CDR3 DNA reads TGTGCCAGCAGTTACTTGTCCGGACAGGGTGGCTACACCTTC.